This record looks at one TCR beta chain sequence and its context. The data are from a study of preoperative IRX-2 immunotherapy in early breast cancer. The sample's treatment: preoperative locoregional IRX-2 cytokine immunotherapy. This phase Ib study tested locoregional IRX-2 cytokine immunotherapy given before surgery. Trimming shortened V by 6 bases and J by 1 base, and 16 bases separated the two germline ends. The CDR3 consists of 16 residues. CDR1 is LNHDA and CDR2 is SQIVND in the germline V gene (reference sequence). Assay: immunoSEQ multiplex PCR; the TCRdb copy retains only in-frame clones and omits some. Found here are 30,000 to 45,000 clones, 65% to 90% of them singletons; the top ten hold 1.5%.

The chain combines TRBV19 with TRBJ1-5; D call uncertain. Sample: lymph node tissue, taken after IRX-2 immunotherapy. The clonotype comes from a human donor with breast cancer. The CDR3 region is CASSPPGSGSNQPQHF. The CDR3 nucleotides read TGTGCCAGTAGCCCCCCCGGGAGCGGGAGCAATCAGCCCCAGCATTTT. Using reference TRBV19 and TRBJ1-5 for the parts outside the CDR3, the full variable domain is DGGITQSPKYLFRKEGQNVTLSCEQNLNHDAMYWYRQDPGQGLRLIYYSQIVNDFQKGDIAEGYSVSREKKESFPLTVTSAQKNPTAFYLCASSPPGSGSNQPQHFGDGTRLSIL.